The 9 T cell receptor beta chains below all came from one sample that was sequenced in a study of graft-versus-host responses after intestinal transplantation (dated by TCRdb to the early 2020s). In the paper's terms, the time point label means: cells obtained before transplantation from donor or recipient. These receptors' antigens are unknown. The protocol used for the library was the immunoSEQ multiplex PCR assay. The immuneACCESS repertoire file appears here via TCRdb, limited to in-frame rearrangements. These files lack a portion of the clones; in checked studies, under half of the deficit traces to unresolved V genes, and the cause of the others is not known. Here the sample has over 45,000 clones; around 89% occur a single time. The ten largest clonotypes hold 0.55% to 0.8% of the sample. Sequences were derived from unstimulated CD4+ T cells sorted from spleen or lymph node cells, sampled before transplant. These receptors were collected from a human donor who was the organ donor for an intestinal transplant.

This clone turned up a few times. The chain has TRBV6-5 and TRBJ1-4, with D possibly TRBD1 on 5 matching bases. The germline V gene has CDR1 MNHEY and CDR2 SVGAGI. Trimming removed 1 base from V and 6 bases from J, with 12 bases in between. The CDR3 is 15 amino acids. DNA of the CDR3: TGTGCCAGCAGTTACTGGGGCCGTGCGGATGAAAAACTGTTTTTT. It encodes CASSYWGRADEKLFF.

This sequence joins TRBV7-2 and TRBJ2-7; 7 nucleotides match TRBD1. V gave up 8 bases and J gave up 0 bases; unmatched junction bases: 7. Per the germline V gene, CDR1 is SGHTA and CDR2 is FQGNSA. The CDR3 has 14 amino acids. Written as DNA, the CDR3 is TGTGCCAGCCTAACGGACAGGAGCTCCTACGAGCAGTACTTC. Translated: CASLTDRSSYEQYF.

The chain joins TRBV5-1 to TRBJ2-5, with 7 bases identical to TRBD1. Germline lookup yields CDR1 SGHRS and CDR2 YFSETQ. After removal of 2 bases from V and 5 bases from J, the junction contained 6 bases not matched to a gene. The CDR3 loop spans 14 amino acids. The CDR3, as DNA: TGCGCCAGCAGCTTCAACAGACAGGGTGAGACCCAGTACTTC. It codes for CASSFNRQGETQYF.

The genes are TRBV2 and TRBJ2-5; 8 positions agree with TRBD1. The end of the DNA is better explained by TRBJ2-7, so the J call may be wrong. CDR3 length equals 13 residues. Germline CDR1 is SNHLY and CDR2 is FYNNEI. As DNA, the CDR3 is TGTGCCAGCAGTTGGGACAGGTCCTACGAGCAGTACTTC. This codes for CASSWDRSYEQYF.

The chain is built from TRBV29-1 and TRBJ1-1; no reliable D call. V lost 4 bases and J 0 bases, leaving 12 bases between the germline ends. Germline V lookup: CDR1 SQVTM, CDR2 ANQGSEA. There are 14 residues in the CDR3. The DNA for the CDR3 is TGCAGCGTTGGTCGTCAGACAATGAACACTGAAGCTTTCTTT. Protein product: CSVGRQTMNTEAFF.

The chain couples TRBV18 to TRBJ1-5, with 8 bases identical to TRBD1. CDR1 is KGHSH, CDR2 LQKENI, per germline. The CDR3 contains 15 residues. V trimming: 6 bases; J trimming: 6 bases; junction bases outside the gene matches: 10. The CDR3 protein is CASSPTGGVGQPQHF. CDR3 nucleotide sequence: TGTGCCAGCTCGCCAACAGGGGGAGTAGGTCAGCCCCAGCATTTT.

The V and J genes are TRBV28 and TRBJ1-5; a weak D match, TRBD1 (5 bases). The CDR3 is 15 amino acids. Germline loops: CDR1 MDHEN, CDR2 SYDVKM. Trimming stripped 3 bases from V and 6 bases from J, with 15 bases between. Here the CDR3 reads CASSLAGTLGQPQHF. Here the CDR3 DNA reads TGTGCCAGCAGTTTGGCCGGGACTTTGGGTCAGCCCCAGCATTTT.

V and J are TRBV6-5 and TRBJ1-2, with 12 bases aligning to TRBD1. CDR1 and CDR2 (germline): MNHEY, SVGAGI. CDR3 length: 14 amino acids. Losses at the gene ends were 4 bases for V and 8 bases for J; bases not matched to a gene: 5. The CDR3 protein is CASSFKGQGAGYTF. The CDR3 DNA sequence: TGTGCCAGCAGTTTTAAGGGACAGGGGGCAGGCTACACCTTC.

The J gene is TRBJ2-1, the V gene TRBV28; 8 bases line up with TRBD2. Trimming removed 4 bases from V and 4 bases from J; junction bases left unmatched: 6. In germline, CDR1 is MDHEN, CDR2 SYDVKM. The CDR3 covers 15 residues. This CDR3 reads CASSYEAGVYNEQFF. CDR3 nucleotides: TGTGCCAGCAGTTATGAAGCGGGAGTGTACAATGAGCAGTTCTTC. The variable domain in full, completed from reference TRBV28 and TRBJ2-1, reads DVKVTQSSRYLVKRTGEKVFLECVQDMDHENMFWYRQDPGLGLRLIYFSYDVKMKEKGDIPEGYSVSREKKERFSLILESASTNQTSMYLCASSYEAGVYNEQFFGPGTRLTVL.